The 19 T cell receptor beta chains listed next were all sequenced from one sample in a study of blood T cells in healthy people across ages. Together with a sample-barcoded 5' primer, a J-beta primer mix was included in a second PCR lasting about 7 to 12 cycles. In TCRdb, the 5' RACE reads were re-called with MiXCR into one record per CDR3 protein. The repertoire has more than 800,000 distinct CDR3 sequences, 29% of them found once; the top ten carry roughly a sixth. The source material was blood. The receptors originated from a woman at least 80 years old in good health.

Comments on this clonotype: A clone one base away is much larger, so this may be a read error. This chain uses TRBV10-1 with TRBJ2-3, with D tentatively TRBD1 or TRBD2 (5 bases each). Between the trimmed V and J ends, which lost 7 bases and 0 bases, there was a span of 14 bases. Germline V CDR1 and CDR2: WNHNN, SYGVQD (reference sequence). This CDR3 is 15 amino acids long. CDR3 protein: CASNRGGISTDTQYF. CDR3 coding DNA: TGCGCCAGCAACCGGGGCGGTATTAGCACAGATACGCAGTATTTT.

Turning to this clonotype: This sequence may be a read error, since a much larger clone differs from it by one base. The rearrangement uses TRBV20-1 and TRBJ2-5, with a possible D match to TRBD2 (6 bases). CDR1 DFQATT and CDR2 SNEGSKA come from the germline V gene (reference sequence). The CDR3 length is 15 residues. The V end lost 6 bases, the J end lost 11 bases, and 28 bases lay between the germline ends. CDR3 residues: CSARGDSRDGDEQYF. The CDR3 coding sequence is TGCAGTGCCCGCGGGGACTCCCGCGACGGGGATGAGCAGTACTTC.

The table lists this clonotype with a few counts. This sequence joins TRBV5-6 and TRBJ2-4; D is possibly TRBD1 (6 bases). With the DNA end fitting TRBJ2-7 better, the J assignment may be wrong. CDR1 is SGHDT, CDR2 YYEEEE, per germline. The CDR3 is 14 amino acids. For the CDR3, the DNA is TGTGCCAGCAGCTTCGGGGACAATACCTACGAGCAGTACTTC. Its protein is CASSFGDNTYEQYF.

As concerns this clonotype: The junction and the germline gene differ at one end; a read error may be behind it. The rearrangement uses TRBV3-1 and TRBJ2-6; 8 positions match TRBD1. Germline values: CDR1 LGHDT, CDR2 YNNKEL (reference sequence). This CDR3 is 17 amino acids long. For the CDR3, the DNA is TGTACCAGCAGCCAAGATGACAGGGGCGGTGGGGCCAACGTCCGGACTTTC. Its protein product is CTSSQDDRGGGANVRTF.

This clonotype was seen repeatedly, ten times or more. V is TRBV5-1 and J is TRBJ1-2, with 7 nucleotides matching TRBD1. Germline loops: CDR1 SGHRS, CDR2 YFSETQ. The trim removed 4 bases at V and 12 bases at J, leaving 9 bases unmatched. This CDR3 spans 12 amino acids. CDR3 residues: CASSISRGAHTF. The CDR3 DNA is TGCGCCAGCAGCATATCCAGGGGGGCCCACACCTTC.

As concerns this clonotype: At one boundary the junction diverges from the germline segment, which might be a read error. V usage is TRBV7-9 and J usage is TRBJ2-3, with 7 positions matching TRBD1. This CDR3 contains 13 residues. Germline CDR1 SEHNR, CDR2 FQNEAQ (reference sequence). CDR3 in amino acids: CTSSVTGPDTQYF. CDR3 DNA: TGTACCAGCAGCGTGACAGGGCCAGATACGCAGTATTTT.

V gene TRBV5-8 combines with J gene TRBJ1-4, with TRBD1 identical over 9 bases. With 10 bases clipped from V and 0 bases from J, the junction kept 4 bases outside the gene matches. The V gene's germline CDR1 is SGHTS and CDR2 YDEGEE. The CDR3 has 14 residues. DNA for the CDR3: TGTGCCGGACAGGGGTACGCAACTAATGAAAAACTGTTTTTT. Protein: CAGQGYATNEKLFF. The variable domain in full, completed from reference TRBV5-8 and TRBJ1-4, reads EAGVTQSPTHLIKTRGQQATLRCSPISGHTSVYWYQQALGLGLQFLLWYDEGEERNRGNFPPRFSGRQFPNYSSELNVNALELEDSALYLCAGQGYATNEKLFFGSGTQLSVL.

The V gene is TRBV6-2 or TRBV6-3, the J gene TRBJ1-6, with D hard to call. V lost 6 bases and J 9 bases, leaving 21 bases between the germline ends. The CDR3 length is 16 residues. CDR1 and CDR2 from the germline V gene are MNHEY and SVGEGT. CDR3 residues: CASREDMTALGSPLHF. The CDR3 DNA is TGTGCCAGCAGGGAAGATATGACTGCCCTTGGTTCACCCCTCCACTTT.

The chain recombines TRBV12-3 or TRBV12-4 with TRBJ1-2; D uncertain. This CDR3 is built from 13 residues. V shed 4 bases and J shed 6 bases, with 12 bases lying between them. CDR3 bases: TGTGCCAGCAGTTCGGACGGTACCCATGGCTACACCTTC. This sequence encodes CASSSDGTHGYTF.

This chain connects TRBV20-1 to TRBJ1-2; no definite D call. Trimming pared 5 bases from V and 2 bases from J, leaving 12 bases between. The CDR3 is 13 amino acids. CDR1 and CDR2 (germline): DFQATT, SNEGSKA (reference sequence). The CDR3 sequence is CSAATELNYGYTF. In DNA, the CDR3 is TGCAGTGCTGCCACAGAGTTGAACTATGGCTACACCTTC.

The CDR3 is CASSPPTREKTDTQYF. The CDR3 DNA is TGTGCCAGCAGCCCCCCCACAAGGGAGAAAACAGATACGCAGTATTTT. The V and J genes are TRBV7-9 and TRBJ2-3; D is possibly TRBD2 (5 bases). The CDR3 has 16 amino acids. Per the germline V gene, CDR1 is SEHNR and CDR2 is FQNEAQ (reference sequence). V shed 5 bases and J shed 3 bases, with 18 bases lying between them. The complete variable domain, with remaining parts taken from reference TRBV7-9 and TRBJ2-3, reads DTGVSQNPRHKITKRGQNVTFRCDPISEHNRLYWYRQTLGQGPEFLTYFQNEAQLEKSRLLSDRFSAERPKGSFSTLEIQRTEQGDSAMYLCASSPPTREKTDTQYFGPGTRLTVL.

This clonotype was seen at least ten times. V is TRBV25-1 and J is TRBJ1-2; D is perhaps TRBD1 (5 bases). The CDR3 sequence is 13 residues long. V dropped 6 bases and J dropped 5 bases, with 13 bases sitting between them. Germline V lookup: CDR1 MGHDK, CDR2 SYGVNS. In DNA, the CDR3 is TGTGCCAGCAGGGGGGAAGTAAATTATGGCTACACCTTC. It codes for CASRGEVNYGYTF.

The table lists this clonotype with many counts. The chain uses TRBV20-1 and TRBJ2-5; D is possibly TRBD1 or TRBD2 (5 bases each). Germline CDR1 reads DFQATT; CDR2 reads SNEGSKA (reference sequence). CDR3 size: 14 residues. The V and J ends lost 5 bases and 7 bases respectively, with 20 bases between them. The CDR3 DNA sequence: TGCAGTGCTGCTCACCGGGACGCGTGGGGGACCCAGTACTTC. Translation: CSAAHRDAWGTQYF.

About this clonotype: The junction and the germline gene differ at one end; a read error may be behind it. The chain couples TRBV11-2 to TRBJ2-1; 8 nucleotides agree with TRBD1. CDR1 and CDR2 (germline): SGHAT, FQNNGV. This CDR3 has 15 residues. The CDR3 reads CASSWGTGVYNERYF. CDR3 nucleotide sequence: TGTGCCAGCAGCTGGGGGACAGGAGTCTACAATGAGCGGTACTTC. The full variable domain, in which reference TRBV11-2 and TRBJ2-1 provide the parts outside the CDR3, is EAGVAQSPRYKIIEKRQSVAFWCNPISGHATLYWYQQILGQGPKLLIQFQNNGVVDDSQLPKDRFSAERLKGVDSTLKIQPAKLEDSAVYLCASSWGTGVYNERYFGPGTRLTVL.

V and J are TRBV20-1 and TRBJ2-3; 8 nucleotides match TRBD1. This CDR3 contains 17 residues. J was trimmed by 1 base and V by 7 bases; bases with no gene match: 16. Germline CDR1 reads DFQATT; CDR2 reads SNEGSKA (reference sequence). The CDR3, as DNA: TGCAGTGTTCCAACTCAGACAGGGGTCTATGGCACAGATACGCAGTATTTT. As protein: CSVPTQTGVYGTDTQYF.

This clonotype was observed many times. The genes are TRBV30 and TRBJ1-2; D unresolved. V was cut by 2 bases and J by 8 bases, with 9 bases left in between. Germline assignment: CDR1 GTSNPN and CDR2 SVGIG (reference sequence). This CDR3 comprises 11 residues. CDR3 protein: CAWSMGGGYTF. In DNA, the CDR3 is TGTGCCTGGAGTATGGGAGGCGGCTACACCTTC.

This clonotype was picked up many times. This rearrangement joins TRBV4-1 to TRBJ2-5; D is uncertain. V lost 4 bases, J lost 2 bases, and 8 bases lay in between. The germline V gene has CDR1 MGHRA and CDR2 YSYEKL. This CDR3 is 13 amino acids long. DNA of the CDR3: TGCGCCAGCAGCCGCCTCCCGCAAGAGACCCAGTACTTC. Amino acids: CASSRLPQETQYF.

The chain employs TRBV5-1 and TRBJ1-1; 7 bases align to TRBD1. Per the germline V gene, CDR1 is SGHRS and CDR2 is YFSETQ. V shed 0 bases and J 4 bases; nucleotides not matched to a gene: 9. CDR3 length: 16 residues. The chain's CDR3 is CASSLGHRGFSTEAFF. CDR3 nucleotide sequence: TGCGCCAGCAGCTTGGGGCACAGGGGATTCTCCACTGAAGCTTTCTTT. The full variable domain, in which reference TRBV5-1 and TRBJ1-1 provide the parts outside the CDR3, is KAGVTQTPRYLIKTRGQQVTLSCSPISGHRSVSWYQQTPGQGLQFLFEYFSETQRNKGNFPGRFSGRQFSNSRSEMNVSTLELGDSALYLCASSLGHRGFSTEAFFGQGTRLTVV.

This clonotype came up many times. V usage is TRBV6-6 and J usage is TRBJ2-7, with D perhaps TRBD1 (6 bases). Between the trimmed V and J ends, which lost 2 bases and 6 bases, there was a span of 8 bases. The CDR3 contains 12 residues. CDR1 and CDR2 from the germline V gene are MNHNY and SVGAGI (reference sequence). The CDR3, as DNA: TGTGCCAGCAGTTACGGACAGAGCGAGCAGTACTTC. It yields the protein CASSYGQSEQYF.